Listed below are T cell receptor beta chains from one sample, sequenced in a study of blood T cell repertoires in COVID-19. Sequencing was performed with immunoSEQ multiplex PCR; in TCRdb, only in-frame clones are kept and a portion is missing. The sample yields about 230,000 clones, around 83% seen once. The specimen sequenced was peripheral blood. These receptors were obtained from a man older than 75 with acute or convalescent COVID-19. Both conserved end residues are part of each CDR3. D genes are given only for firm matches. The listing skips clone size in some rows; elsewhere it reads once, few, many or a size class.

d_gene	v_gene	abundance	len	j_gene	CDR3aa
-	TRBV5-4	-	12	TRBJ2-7	CASSLNTYEQYF
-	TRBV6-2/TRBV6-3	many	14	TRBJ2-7	CASSYNRDYYEQYF
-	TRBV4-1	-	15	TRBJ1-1	CASSQDLGGITEAFF
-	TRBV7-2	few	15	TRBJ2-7	CASSLDGTVAYEQYF
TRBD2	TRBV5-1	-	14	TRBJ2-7	CASSYGLAGAEQYF
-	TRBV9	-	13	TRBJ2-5	CASSVAQVETQYF
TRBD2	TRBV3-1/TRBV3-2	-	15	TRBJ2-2	CASSPAGVGTGELFF
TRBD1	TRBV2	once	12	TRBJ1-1	CASIRGYTEAFF
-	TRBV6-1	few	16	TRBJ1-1	CASSENGRQLNTEAFF
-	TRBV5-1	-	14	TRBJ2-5	CASSLAGAEETQYF
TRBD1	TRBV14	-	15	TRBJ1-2	CASSQKRTGRDGYTF
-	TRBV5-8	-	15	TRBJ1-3	CASSLGQYSGNTIYF
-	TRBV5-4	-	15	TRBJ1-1	CASSLDPGMNTEAFF
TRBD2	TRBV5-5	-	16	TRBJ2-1	CASSLQGLARYNEQFF
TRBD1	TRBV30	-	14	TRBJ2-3	CAWRRGQSTDTQYF
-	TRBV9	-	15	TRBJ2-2	CASSVEQGATGELFF
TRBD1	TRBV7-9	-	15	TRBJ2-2	CASSTGTGVTGELFF
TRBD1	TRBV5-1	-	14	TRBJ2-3	CASSMGQGTDTQYF
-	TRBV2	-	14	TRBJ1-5	CASSEATERNPQHF
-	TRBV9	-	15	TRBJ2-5	CASSPRRGLQETQYF
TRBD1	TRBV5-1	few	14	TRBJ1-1	CASSQMRQGTEAFF
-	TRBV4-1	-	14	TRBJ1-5	CASSREGRNQPQHF
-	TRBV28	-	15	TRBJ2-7	CASSGKMRNSYEQYF
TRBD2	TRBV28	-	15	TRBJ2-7	CASSIRTSGRVAQYF
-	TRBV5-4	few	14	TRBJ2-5	CASSPGPGEETQYF
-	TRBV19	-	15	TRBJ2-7	CASSLGDPRSYEQYF
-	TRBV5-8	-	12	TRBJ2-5	CASSPRRETQYF
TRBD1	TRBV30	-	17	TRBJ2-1	CAWSDLTGARLYNEQFF
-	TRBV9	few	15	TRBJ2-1	CASSSGASSYNEQFF
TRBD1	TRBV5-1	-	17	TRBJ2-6	CASSSGQGNSGANVLTF
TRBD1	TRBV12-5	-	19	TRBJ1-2	CASGLELPVTGGPNYGYTF
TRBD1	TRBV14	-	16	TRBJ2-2	CASSQEQGVSTGELFF
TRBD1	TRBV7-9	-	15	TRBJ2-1	CASSLGTGIKNEQFF
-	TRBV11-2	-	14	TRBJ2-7	CASSPDNLSLEQYF
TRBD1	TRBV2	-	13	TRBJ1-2	CASSEVGGAGYTF
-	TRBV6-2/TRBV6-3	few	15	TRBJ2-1	CASSYKGRGRGEQFF
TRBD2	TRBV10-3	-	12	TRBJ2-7	CAVTSGTDEQYF
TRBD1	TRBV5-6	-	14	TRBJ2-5	CASSLGPGGETQYF
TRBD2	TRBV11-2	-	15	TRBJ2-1	CASTRGRGIYNEQFF